The next 17 T cell receptor beta chains were all read from a single sample in a study of T cells in women clearing cervical HPV infection. The assay was immunoSEQ multiplex PCR, and TCRdb's table has in-frame clones only and misses some. This sample's table reports about 30,000 clones. Sequencing used blood buffy coat. The receptors here all came from a woman aged 18-70 years with a cervical HPV16 infection that either progressed to CIN3+ or cleared (not recorded which).

Points on this clone: The read terminates 3 residues before the CDR3 end, so the remaining end is supplied by the germline J gene. Other nucleotide sequences in the sample specify the same CDR3. The chain links TRBV20-1 to TRBJ2-2; D not resolved. Germline V gives CDR1 DFQATT, CDR2 SNEGSKA (reference sequence). There are 12 residues in the CDR3. V was cut by 3 bases and J by 3 bases, with 5 bases left in between. CDR3 loop: CSARRDTGELFF. The CDR3 bases that were read are TGCAGTGCTAGGCGAGACACCGGGGAG.

About this clone itself: The sequence runs out 3 residues before the end of the CDR3; the remainder is reconstructed from the germline J gene. The chain uses TRBV20-1 and TRBJ2-1; D is possibly TRBD1 (6 bases). Germline V CDR1 and CDR2: DFQATT, SNEGSKA (reference sequence). The CDR3 has 14 amino acids. V lost 4 bases and J 2 bases, leaving 12 bases between the germline ends. The CDR3 sequence: CSAIDRYTYNEQFF. The CDR3 DNA, read in part, is TGCAGTGCTATTGACAGGTATACCTACAATGAG.

Remarks on this clone: Read data end 3 residues before the CDR3 end; the end is taken from the germline J gene. The rearrangement joins TRBV14 to TRBJ1-1; 9 positions match TRBD1. Germline assignment: CDR1 SGHDN and CDR2 FVKESK. The CDR3 covers 15 residues. V shed 1 base and J 4 bases; nucleotides not matched to a gene: 4. The DNA read from the CDR3 is TGTGCCAGCAGCCAAGTCACAGGGGGCGTCACTGAA. Its translation: CASSQVTGGVTE. Given in full, the CDR3 is CASSQVTGGVTEAFF.

Remarks on this clone: The DNA ends 3 residues before the CDR3 does, and the rest of the CDR3 is filled in from the germline J gene. The V gene is TRBV18, the J gene TRBJ1-4, with 11 bases matching TRBD1. Germline V gene data show CDR1 as KGHSH and CDR2 as LQKENI. V was pared by 3 bases and J by 4 bases, with 10 bases of the junction left unmatched. The CDR3 spans 18 residues. The DNA read from the CDR3 is TGTGCCAGCTCACCCCGCGGCGGGACAGGGGGGATTAATGAAAAA. This translates into CASSPRGGTGGINEK. The whole CDR3 reads CASSPRGGTGGINEKLFF.

Details on this clone: The read falls 3 residues short of the CDR3 end, and the missing part is taken from the germline J gene. The chain employs TRBV18 and TRBJ2-7; tentatively, D is TRBD1 (6 bases). Germline V gene lookup returns CDR1 KGHSH and CDR2 LQKENI. This CDR3 region has 14 residues. V lost 4 bases, J lost 6 bases, and 16 bases lay in between. The CDR3 bases that were read are TGTGCCAGCTCACAAATTAACGGACAGCTCGAG. This sequence encodes CASSQINGQLE. The whole CDR3 sequence reads CASSQINGQLEQYF.

About this clone: The CDR3 end is not reached by the read, which stops 3 residues before it; the germline J gene fills it in. This rearrangement joins TRBV6-2 or TRBV6-3 to TRBJ2-3; 11 nucleotides match TRBD1. CDR1 is MNHEY, CDR2 SVGEGT, per germline. The CDR3 consists of 16 residues. CDR3 protein: CASSSGWTGGGRAQYF. The part of the CDR3 DNA that was read is TGTGCCAGCAGCTCCGGTTGGACAGGGGGCGGGCGGGCG.

A word on this clone: The CDR3 goes on 3 residues after the read ends, and that part is filled in from the germline J gene. The chain carries TRBV2 and TRBJ2-4; no reliable D call. CDR3 length: 14 amino acids. Germline CDR1 is SNHLY and CDR2 is FYNNEI. CDR3 residues: CASSEGTVFYGQYF. The sequenced CDR3 bases are TGTGCCAGCAGTGAAGGAACGGTCTTCTATGGT.

About this clone itself: The CDR3 end is not reached by the read, which stops 3 residues before it; the germline J gene fills it in. The chain couples TRBV30 to TRBJ2-3; D call uncertain. The CDR3 runs to 15 residues. V was trimmed by 0 bases and J by 0 bases, leaving 10 bases between them. Germline V lookup: CDR1 GTSNPN, CDR2 SVGIG (reference sequence). The DNA read from the CDR3 is TGTGCCTGGAGTGTAGGGCAGGTTAGCACAGATACG. Amino acid sequence: CAWSVGQVSTDT. In full, the CDR3 is CAWSVGQVSTDTQYF.

Concerning this clone: The sequence runs out 3 residues before the end of the CDR3; the remainder is reconstructed from the germline J gene. The chain links TRBV20-1 to TRBJ2-7; 9 bases are a match to TRBD2. The V segment lost 4 bases and the J segment 3 bases; nucleotides outside the gene matches: 19. The CDR3 has 18 residues. CDR1 is DFQATT and CDR2 is SNEGSKA in the germline V gene (reference sequence). This chain's CDR3 is CSATTRRVLAGNSYEQYF. The part of the CDR3 DNA that was read is TGCAGTGCTACGACAAGAAGGGTCCTAGCGGGGAACAGCTACGAG.

Note on this clone: Read data end 3 residues before the CDR3 end; the end is taken from the germline J gene. The chain couples TRBV2 to TRBJ1-2; 7 positions agree with TRBD1. CDR1 and CDR2 (germline): SNHLY, FYNNEI. The CDR3 has 14 amino acids. The DNA read from the CDR3 is TGTGCCAGCAGTGAGAAACAGGGGTACTACGAC. It is translated as CASSEKQGYYD. The full CDR3 reads CASSEKQGYYDYTF.

Comments on this clone: Read sequence stops 3 residues before the CDR3 end, and the germline J gene provides the missing end. V is TRBV5-4 and J is TRBJ2-3, with 10 nucleotides matching TRBD2. The ends lost 0 bases at V and 4 bases at J; junction bases unmatched: 5. Germline V gene lookup returns CDR1 SGHNT and CDR2 YYREEE (reference sequence). CDR3 length: 16 amino acids. The part of the CDR3 DNA that was read is TGTGCCAGCAGCTTGGTACAGCGGGGGGGTCCAGATACG. It codes for CASSLVQRGGPDT. Given in full, the CDR3 is CASSLVQRGGPDTQYF.

Comment on this clone: Read sequence stops 3 residues before the CDR3 end, and the germline J gene provides the missing end. V and J are TRBV7-8 and TRBJ2-7; 9 bases map to TRBD1. V shed 5 bases, J shed 6 bases, and the junction held 11 bases outside the gene matches. Germline V gene lookup returns CDR1 SGHVS and CDR2 FQNEAQ. There are 15 residues in the CDR3. The CDR3 loop is CASSPTGGLFVEQYF. The sequenced CDR3 bases are TGTGCCAGCAGCCCAACAGGGGGCTTGTTCGTCGAG.

Note on this clone: Coverage ceases 3 residues before the CDR3 finishes, and the germline J gene fills in the end. The V call is TRBV19, the J call TRBJ1-2; TRBD1 is a possible D gene (6 bases). The CDR3 has 11 residues. Germline loops: CDR1 LNHDA, CDR2 SQIVND (reference sequence). The sequenced part of the CDR3 DNA is TGTGCCAGTAGTATCAGGGGCGGC. Translated: CASSIRGG. The full CDR3 reads CASSIRGGYTF.

Concerning this clone itself: The read halts 3 residues ahead of the CDR3 end, with the missing end drawn from the germline J gene. The gene calls are TRBV10-1 and TRBJ2-1; 7 nucleotides align to TRBD1. Germline V gives CDR1 WNHNN, CDR2 SYGVQD (reference sequence). Trimming cost V 2 bases and J 9 bases; bases outside gene matches: 10. The CDR3 sequence is 15 residues long. CDR3 loop: CASSETGQPLVEQFF. The CDR3 DNA, read in part, is TGCGCCAGCAGTGAGACGGGACAGCCTTTGGTTGAG.

A word on this clone: The junction does not match germline at one end; this may be a read error. The read terminates 3 residues before the CDR3 end, so the remaining end is supplied by the germline J gene. This sample also contains other DNA sequences that code for the same CDR3. The chain is built from TRBV18 and TRBJ1-3, with a tentative D call TRBD1 (5 bases). Germline V gene data show CDR1 as KGHSH and CDR2 as LQKENI. The CDR3 runs to 15 residues. The part of the CDR3 DNA that was read is TGTGCCAGCTCACCCCGACAGATAGACGGAAACACT. It yields the protein CASSPRQIDGNT. The CDR3 reads in full as CASSPRQIDGNTIYF.

Of note for this clone: The sequenced fragment ends 3 residues before the CDR3 boundary, so the rest is inferred from the germline J gene. The J gene is TRBJ1-1, the V gene TRBV5-1; 9 nucleotides agree with TRBD1. Looked up from germline, CDR1 is SGHRS and CDR2 is YFSETQ. CDR3 size: 14 residues. Trimming took 3 bases from V and 4 from J; bases not matched to a gene: 4. Partial CDR3 DNA: TGCGCCAGCAGCTCACAGGGGGCCCCCACTGAA. It codes for CASSSQGAPTE. The whole CDR3 protein reads CASSSQGAPTEAFF. Complete variable domain (other parts from reference TRBV5-1 and TRBJ1-1): KAGVTQTPRYLIKTRGQQVTLSCSPISGHRSVSWYQQTPGQGLQFLFEYFSETQRNKGNFPGRFSGRQFSNSRSEMNVSTLELGDSALYLCASSSQGAPTEAFFGQGTRLTVV.

Comment on this clone: The read falls 3 residues short of the CDR3 end, and the missing part is taken from the germline J gene. V usage is TRBV5-5 and J usage is TRBJ1-2; D remains ambiguous. Trimming shortened V by 1 base and J by 0 bases, and 10 bases separated the two germline ends. CDR1 and CDR2 from the germline V gene are SGHKS and YYEKEE (reference sequence). This CDR3 comprises 15 residues. This CDR3 is CASSLNPSANYGYTF. CDR3 DNA, as far as it was read: TGTGCCAGCAGCTTGAACCCCTCGGCTAACTATGGC.